Below, 3 T cell receptor beta chains from the same sample are listed, as sequenced in a study of blood T cell repertoires in COVID-19. TCRdb's copy holds only in-frame clones and misses some; the assay was immunoSEQ multiplex PCR. The sample lists around 110,000 clones; 90% were seen once. The source material was peripheral blood. The source is a human donor with active COVID-19. The donor label of this sample is uncertain.

This chain links TRBV28 with TRBJ1-4, with D hard to call. Trimming took 5 bases from V and 0 from J, leaving 10 bases between them. Looked up from germline, CDR1 is MDHEN and CDR2 is SYDVKM. This CDR3 is built from 15 residues. In DNA form, the CDR3 reads TGTGCCAGCAGTCGACACGGTGCAACTAATGAAAAACTGTTTTTT. Translated: CASSRHGATNEKLFF.

The chain couples TRBV9 to TRBJ2-3; perhaps TRBD2 as D (5 bases). V shed 5 bases and J shed 0 bases, with 10 bases lying between them. This CDR3 contains 14 residues. Germline assignment: CDR1 SGDLS and CDR2 YYNGEE. CDR3 residues: CASRGRASTDTQYF. The CDR3 coding sequence is TGTGCCAGCAGAGGGCGGGCCAGCACAGATACGCAGTATTTT.

This clone showed up just once. The chain carries TRBV11-1 and TRBJ1-2; D might be TRBD1 (5 bases). V lost 5 bases to trimming and J lost 4 bases, with 17 bases between them. The CDR3 runs 15 residues. Germline V gene lookup returns CDR1 SGHAT and CDR2 FQDESV (reference sequence). The CDR3 nucleotides read TGTGCCAGCAGCCCAGACAGTCACCTCCTCTATGGCTACACCTTC. Its protein product is CASSPDSHLLYGYTF.